This entry lists 29 T cell receptor beta chains sequenced from one sample in a study of response to subunit inactivated influenza vaccine. Each CDR3 protein gets one entry after TCRdb re-called the RT-PCR reads with MiXCR. The table records 500,000 to 650,000 distinct CDR3 sequences, about 8% of them present only once. This sample comprised PBMCs from blood, obtained less than 25 months after vaccination. The receptors originated from a man in his fifties or sixties who received an inactivated influenza vaccine.

The V and J genes are TRBV20-1 and TRBJ2-7, with D maybe TRBD2 (6 bases). The germline V gene encodes CDR1 DFQATT and CDR2 SNEGSKA (reference sequence). Trimming left V 6 bases short and J 4 bases short, with 16 bases between. The CDR3 covers 13 residues. This CDR3 reads CSARRGLQYEQYF. The CDR3 nucleotides are TGCAGTGCCCGGCGGGGACTCCAATACGAGCAGTACTTC.

This clonotype was seen a few times. The rearrangement uses TRBV15 and TRBJ2-3; weak D call: TRBD1 (5 bases). CDR3 length equals 17 residues. V was cut by 1 base and J by 1 base, with 15 bases left in between. Germline lookup yields CDR1 LNHNV and CDR2 YYDKDF (reference sequence). The DNA for the CDR3 is TGTGCCACCAGCAGAGCAATGACAGCGAAGGGCACAGATACGCAGTATTTT. It translates to CATSRAMTAKGTDTQYF.

This clonotype was recorded a few times. The genes are TRBV3-1 and TRBJ2-1; the D gene is possibly TRBD2 (6 bases). The CDR3 has 14 residues. CDR1 is LGHDT, CDR2 YNNKEL, per germline (reference sequence). The V end was cut by 0 bases, the J end by 10 bases, with 13 bases between. Here the CDR3 reads CASSQEVGLAEQFF. CDR3 in DNA: TGTGCCAGCAGCCAAGAAGTTGGGCTAGCGGAGCAGTTCTTC.

The chain is built from TRBV7-8 and TRBJ2-7; D remains unclear. The V end lost 2 bases, the J end lost 1 base, and 12 bases lay between the germline ends. This CDR3 has 15 amino acids. In germline, CDR1 is SGHVS, CDR2 FQNEAQ. This CDR3 is CASSLMGIFSYEQYF. The CDR3 region has the DNA TGTGCCAGCAGCTTAATGGGTATTTTTTCCTACGAGCAGTACTTC.

This clonotype has only a few counts. This chain links TRBV5-1 with TRBJ2-1; no definite D call. The germline V gene encodes CDR1 SGHRS and CDR2 YFSETQ. CDR3 length: 16 amino acids. The ends were cut back, 0 bases at V and 5 bases at J, with 15 bases in the middle. Written as DNA, the CDR3 is TGCGCCAGCAGCTTGGCCGGGTCTGACATCGACAATGAGCAGTTCTTC. The encoded protein is CASSLAGSDIDNEQFF.

The table lists this clonotype with a few counts. V is TRBV6-5 and J is TRBJ2-3; weak D call: TRBD2 (7 bases). Trimming took off 2 bases at V and 2 bases at J, with 14 bases between the two ends. The CDR3 runs 16 residues. Germline CDR1 is MNHEY and CDR2 is SVGAGI. The CDR3 region has the DNA TGTGCCAGCAGTTACGGGGCGGGGGCCATCACAGATACGCAGTATTTT. Its translation: CASSYGAGAITDTQYF.

This clonotype showed up just a few times. The genes are TRBV6-5 and TRBJ1-6; 9 positions agree with TRBD1. The germline V gene encodes CDR1 MNHEY and CDR2 SVGAGI. J gave up 6 bases and V 3 bases, and 6 bases lay outside the gene matches. This CDR3 is built from 16 residues. For the CDR3, the DNA is TGTGCCAGCAGTTATTACACGGACAGGGGTAATTCACCCCTCCACTTT. This translates into CASSYYTDRGNSPLHF.

The chain uses TRBV6-5 and TRBJ1-4, with a possible D match to TRBD1 (6 bases). V shed 6 bases and J shed 10 bases, with 27 bases lying between them. Germline CDR1 MNHEY, CDR2 SVGAGI. This CDR3 spans 17 amino acids. As DNA, the CDR3 is TGTGCCAGCAGGACCCTTTTCAGTTTGGACAGTGGGGGAAAACTGTTTTTT. Translation gives CASRTLFSLDSGGKLFF.

There are many counts of this clonotype. The chain recombines TRBV24-1 with TRBJ1-4; D gene ambiguous. CDR1 and CDR2 (germline): KGHDR, SFDVKD. V lost 6 bases, J lost 6 bases, and 7 bases lay in between. This CDR3 contains 12 residues. In nucleotides, the CDR3 is TGTGCCACCAGTTCCCAAGATGAAAAACTGTTTTTT. Encoded protein: CATSSQDEKLFF.

The rearrangement links TRBV14 to TRBJ2-7; unclear D gene. The CDR3 loop spans 14 amino acids. The V end lost 5 bases, the J end lost 3 bases, and 14 bases lay between the germline ends. Looked up from germline, CDR1 is SGHDN and CDR2 is FVKESK. CDR3 in amino acids: CASSESDFYYEQYF. The CDR3 DNA reads TGTGCCAGCAGCGAATCCGATTTTTACTACGAGCAGTACTTC.

This clonotype has more than one count but fewer than ten. The chain joins TRBV4-1 to TRBJ2-5, with a possible D match to TRBD1 (5 bases). Deletions cut 4 bases from V and 1 base from J, with 10 bases between. Per germline, CDR1 MGHRA and CDR2 YSYEKL. The CDR3 is 14 residues long. CDR3 coding DNA: TGCGCCAGCAGCCGAGACAGTTCCCAAGAGACCCAGTACTTC. This gives the protein CASSRDSSQETQYF.

The chain joins TRBV25-1 to TRBJ2-7; no reliable D call. Trimming took 4 bases from V and 6 from J, leaving 19 bases between them. Germline lookup yields CDR1 MGHDK and CDR2 SYGVNS. CDR3 length: 15 residues. The CDR3 coding sequence is TGTGCCAGCAGTGGGCAAGGGCCAGTCCCTCTCGAGCAGTACTTC. It specifies CASSGQGPVPLEQYF.

The sample holds a few counts of this clonotype. The chain couples TRBV28 to TRBJ2-7; D gene uncertain. V lost 7 bases and J lost 2, with 18 bases in between. Germline lookup yields CDR1 MDHEN and CDR2 SYDVKM. There are 15 residues in the CDR3. The CDR3 coding sequence is TGTGCCAGCAATATCGGGCACCATCGCCCCTACGAGCAGTACTTC. Amino acids: CASNIGHHRPYEQYF. The full variable domain, with the rest looked up from reference TRBV28 and TRBJ2-7, is DVKVTQSSRYLVKRTGEKVFLECVQDMDHENMFWYRQDPGLGLRLIYFSYDVKMKEKGDIPEGYSVSREKKERFSLILESASTNQTSMYLCASNIGHHRPYEQYFGPGTRLTVT.

This clonotype was recorded at least ten times. This chain links TRBV4-3 with TRBJ2-7; 8 positions agree with TRBD2. The junction had 14 bases not matched to a gene; V was cut back by 4 bases and J by 6 bases. The germline CDR1 and CDR2 sequences are LGHNA and YSLEER. There are 16 residues in the CDR3. In nucleotides, the CDR3 is TGCGCCAGCAGCCGGAGGGGGAGCGGGAGCCTTCTCGAGCAGTACTTC. Protein sequence: CASSRRGSGSLLEQYF.

The V gene is TRBV20-1, the J gene TRBJ2-1, with 8 nucleotides matching TRBD2. Germline lookup yields CDR1 DFQATT and CDR2 SNEGSKA (reference sequence). With 0 bases clipped from V and 0 bases from J, the junction kept 4 bases outside the gene matches. CDR3 length equals 16 residues. The CDR3 nucleotides are TGCAGTGCTAGAGAGGGTAGCGGGGACTCCTACAATGAGCAGTTCTTC. This encodes CSAREGSGDSYNEQFF.

This clonotype was seen a few times. The rearrangement joins TRBV19 to TRBJ2-2, with D unclear. The CDR3 covers 14 residues. V lost 6 bases, J lost 5 bases, and 13 bases lay in between. Germline V gene data show CDR1 as LNHDA and CDR2 as SQIVND (reference sequence). The CDR3 DNA reads as TGTGCCAGTAGGGACCACGGATCGACCGGGGAGCTGTTTTTT. Translating it yields CASRDHGSTGELFF.

This clonotype was recorded many times. The CDR3 protein is CASSRGPRTEAFF. CDR3 in DNA: TGTGCCAGCAGCCGCGGGCCGAGGACTGAAGCTTTCTTT. The rearrangement joins TRBV7-2 to TRBJ1-1; D is unclear. The CDR3 runs to 13 residues. V dropped 5 bases and J dropped 5 bases, with 12 bases sitting between them. Germline CDR1 is SGHTA and CDR2 is FQGNSA. The whole variable domain, filled in from reference TRBV7-2 and TRBJ1-1, reads GAGVSQSPSNKVTEKGKDVELRCDPISGHTALYWYRQSLGQGLEFLIYFQGNSAPDKSGLPSDRFSAERTGGSVSTLTIQRTQQEDSAVYLCASSRGPRTEAFFGQGTRLTVV.

In this sample, this clonotype turned up a few times. This chain uses TRBV28 with TRBJ1-3, with 7 bases matching TRBD1. Losses at the gene ends were 4 bases for V and 0 bases for J; bases not matched to a gene: 9. CDR3 length equals 17 residues. From germline, CDR1 is MDHEN and CDR2 SYDVKM. CDR3 nucleotide sequence: TGTGCCAGCAGTTCCGGGACAGTCGGTAACTCTGGAAACACCATATATTTT. Translation gives CASSSGTVGNSGNTIYF.

This clonotype showed up just a few times. This chain uses TRBV6-2 or TRBV6-3 with TRBJ2-5; no definite D call. Germline-derived CDR1 and CDR2 are MNHEY and SVGEGT. This CDR3 is built from 13 residues. The V end lost 0 bases, the J end lost 7 bases, and 9 bases lay between the germline ends. The CDR3: CASSYSPYGTQYF. Here the CDR3 DNA reads TGTGCCAGCAGTTACTCTCCCTATGGGACCCAGTACTTC.

Ten or more counts support this clonotype. The chain joins TRBV7-2 to TRBJ2-5; perhaps D is TRBD1 or TRBD2 (7 bases each). Germline V gives CDR1 SGHTA, CDR2 FQGNSA. The CDR3 is 14 amino acids. V lost 4 bases and J lost 4, with 13 bases in between. The CDR3 DNA is TGTGCCAGCAGCTCGACAGGGAGGGGAGAGACCCAGTACTTC. It translates to CASSSTGRGETQYF.

This clonotype has just a few counts. The chain employs TRBV5-1 and TRBJ2-3, with a weak D call TRBD1 (5 bases). The V end lost 0 bases, the J end lost 0 bases, and 8 bases lay between the germline ends. The CDR3 totals 15 residues. The germline V gene encodes CDR1 SGHRS and CDR2 YFSETQ. In DNA form, the CDR3 reads TGCGCCAGCAGCTTGGAACAGGTTAGCACAGATACGCAGTATTTT. Its protein product is CASSLEQVSTDTQYF.

This chain uses TRBV10-2 with TRBJ1-2, with 8 bases matching TRBD1. Germline CDR1 reads WSHSY; CDR2 reads SAAADI. The junction had 15 bases not matched to a gene; V was cut back by 10 bases and J by 5 bases. This CDR3 has 15 amino acids. CDR3 sequence (DNA): TGCGCCATCCTTACGACCTACAGGGGGGGATATGGCTACACCTTC. It encodes CAILTTYRGGYGYTF.

The chain carries TRBV29-1 and TRBJ1-1, with 11 bases identical to TRBD1. Trimming at V came to 7 bases and at J to 4 bases, leaving 5 bases not matched to a gene. This CDR3 contains 13 residues. Germline CDR1 reads SQVTM; CDR2 reads ANQGSEA. The DNA for the CDR3 is TGCAGCGGAAGGGGACAGGGGGGCACTGAAGCTTTCTTT. As protein: CSGRGQGGTEAFF.

This clonotype was counted many times. The rearrangement links TRBV27 to TRBJ2-7; unclear D gene. The germline CDR1 and CDR2 sequences are MNHEY and SMNVEV (reference sequence). This CDR3 comprises 16 residues. The V gene lost 6 bases and the J gene lost 3 bases, with 21 bases spanning the gap. CDR3 in DNA: TGTGCCAGCAGACTTTACGCCGGGTTCTCTATCTACGAGCAGTACTTC. Its translation: CASRLYAGFSIYEQYF.

This clonotype was counted at least ten times. The chain has TRBV25-1 and TRBJ1-4; D remains ambiguous. Germline-derived CDR1 and CDR2 are MGHDK and SYGVNS. CDR3 length: 15 residues. The V and J ends lost 3 bases and 7 bases respectively, with 15 bases between them. The CDR3 region has the DNA TGTGCCAGCAGTGACGTCGCTGGAGTCGGTGAAAAACTGTTTTTT. Translating gives CASSDVAGVGEKLFF.

The genes are TRBV14 and TRBJ2-7; TRBD2 matches 11 bases. Trimming took 3 bases from V and 4 from J; bases not matched to a gene: 5. The CDR3 is 15 amino acids. The germline CDR1 and CDR2 sequences are SGHDN and FVKESK. CDR3 amino acids: CASSHLAGGRYEQYF. The CDR3, as DNA: TGTGCCAGCAGCCACCTAGCGGGGGGTCGATACGAGCAGTACTTC.

CDR3 amino acids: CASSQGEGEISTDTQYF. CDR3 sequence (DNA): TGTGCCAGCAGTCAAGGAGAGGGGGAGATTAGCACAGATACGCAGTATTTT. This chain connects TRBV2 to TRBJ2-3, with D possibly being TRBD1 (6 bases). This CDR3 contains 17 residues. Trimming took 5 bases from V and 0 from J, leaving 18 bases between them. From germline, CDR1 is SNHLY and CDR2 FYNNEI.

Ten or more counts support this clonotype. This CDR3 is CSVRGRVTDTQYF. Here the CDR3 DNA reads TGCAGCGTTCGGGGCAGGGTGACAGATACGCAGTATTTT. This sequence joins TRBV29-1 and TRBJ2-3; D is possibly TRBD1 or TRBD2 (5 bases each). Trimming removed 5 bases from V and 3 bases from J, with 12 bases in between. This CDR3 comprises 13 residues. Germline V lookup: CDR1 SQVTM, CDR2 ANQGSEA.

The chain employs TRBV20-1 and TRBJ1-6; D remains ambiguous. V dropped 5 bases and J dropped 6 bases, with 11 bases sitting between them. CDR3 size: 13 residues. Germline V CDR1 and CDR2: DFQATT, SNEGSKA (reference sequence). The CDR3 protein is CSAGKTGNSPLHF. CDR3 sequence (DNA): TGCAGTGCTGGAAAGACTGGTAATTCACCCCTCCACTTT.